This T cell receptor beta chain appears in the sequencing data of a study of CD8+ T cells in alopecia areata (dated 2018 in TCRdb). About the full investigation: To study T cell clonal expansion in alopecia areata, the researchers applied high-throughput TCRbeta sequencing to both the C3H/HeJ mouse model and human patients. In humans, TCRbeta sequencing was performed on scalp tissue and on sorted CD4+ and CD8+ peripheral blood T cells from healthy controls and from patients with patchy or totalis/universalis alopecia areata. Scalp clonality was compared across normal scalp (n=4), patchy alopecia areata scalp (n=8), and alopecia totalis/universalis scalp (n=8). RNA came from the PAXgene miRNA kit for fixed scalp, the miRNeasy kit for PBMCs, and the RNeasy kit for mouse skin. TCRbeta CDR3 regions were amplified by immunoSEQ multiplex PCR using 35 Vbeta forward and 13 Jbeta reverse primers. General conclusions and limits of the study: Unlike mouse skin, which is dominated by gammadelta T cells, normal human skin has resident alphabeta T cells that are also sequenced, and this complicates analysis of the scalp TCR repertoire. Compared with normal scalp, lesional scalp, particularly in alopecia totalis/universalis, had higher clonality and more expanded CD8+ clones, which suggests antigenic drive. Shared TCR sequences between patients were less evident than in mice, which may be partly attributable to HLA diversity in the patient population.

Comment on this clone: This clone's antigen is unknown. No clone much larger than this one lies a single base away; base qualities are absent.

CD4+ cells from about 5 biomarker-study patients were further sorted into CD25+CD127- cells. From alopecia areata patients, peripheral blood was collected along with lesional scalp punch biopsies. PBMCs were isolated by density centrifugation and stained for CD3, CD4 and CD8, after which CD4+ and CD8+ T cells were sorted on a FACSAria. Alopecia areata patients who were not treated were recruited through a multicenter biomarker study. The protocol used for the library was the immunoSEQ multiplex PCR assay. RNA was extracted from all samples and reverse transcribed into cDNA, which served as template for TCR sequencing. First-strand cDNA was synthesized using SuperScript III with a 2:1 mix of oligo-dT and random hexamers. A synthetic immune receptor repertoire was used to assess amplification bias, and residual bias was removed computationally. The source study handled its data this way. Raw reads were preprocessed to remove errors, and CDR3 was defined by IMGT conventions from the conserved cysteine to phenylalanine. Clonality was computed as 1 minus the Shannon entropy, with the entropy normalized by log2 of the number of productive unique TCRs. Scalp TCRbeta sequences were cross-referenced with sorted blood CD4 and CD8 repertoires so that the CD4 or CD8 identity of scalp clones could be inferred. TCRdb stores this immuneACCESS table with in-frame sequences only. Part of the clones is absent; in the studies checked, under half of the shortfall reflects unresolved V genes, and no reason is known for the rest. V and J calls plus clone size are reproduced from that table; the DNA served to infer D and trimming. Across this sample there are roughly 20,000 clones, with roughly 60% seen only once. The ten largest clones add up to less than 5.5% of the sample.

From its cysteine to its phenylalanine, the CDR3 spans 16 amino acids. Only the CDR3 part of the read is kept: 48 bases, read in frame from the first base. CDR1 MDHEN and CDR2 SYDVKM were looked up in the germline V gene. The V end loses 4 bases and the J end loses 3 bases, and a stretch of 16 bases separates them. The sequence joins TRBV28 to TRBJ2-1, and the D gene may be TRBD1, 5 bases matching. The sequencing input was CD4+ Tregs sorted from blood. This TCR derives from a human donor with alopecia areata. The encoded CDR3 is CASSSTYRTGYNEQFF. The nucleotide sequence is TGTGCCAGCAGTTCTACGTACAGGACCGGCTACAATGAGCAGTTCTTC.